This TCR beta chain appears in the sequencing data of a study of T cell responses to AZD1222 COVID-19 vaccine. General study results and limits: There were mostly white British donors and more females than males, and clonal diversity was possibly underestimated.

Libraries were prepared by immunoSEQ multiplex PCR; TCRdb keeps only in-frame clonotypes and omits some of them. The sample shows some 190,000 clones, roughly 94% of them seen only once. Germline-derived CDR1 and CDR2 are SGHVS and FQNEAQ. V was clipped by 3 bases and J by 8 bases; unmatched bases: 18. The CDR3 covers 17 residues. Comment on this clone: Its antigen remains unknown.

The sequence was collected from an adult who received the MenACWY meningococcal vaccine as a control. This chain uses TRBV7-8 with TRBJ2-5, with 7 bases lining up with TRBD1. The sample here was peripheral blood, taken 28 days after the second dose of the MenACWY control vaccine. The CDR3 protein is CASSFDRVLRLGETQYF. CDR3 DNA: TGTGCCAGCAGCTTTGACAGGGTTCTACGCCTCGGGGAAACCCAGTACTTC.